The 16 T cell receptor beta chains given below trace back to one sample, sequenced in a study of technical replicates of blood from a few donors (dated by TCRdb to between 2016 and 2019). The library relied on the immunoSEQ multiplex PCR assay. TCRdb holds this immuneACCESS table with in-frame rearrangements only. Some clones are missing; in checked studies, unresolved V genes explain under half, and the rest has no known cause. The sample profile shows 75,000 or so clones; 95% of them were found once. Together, the top ten hold more than 0.25% of the sample. Sequenced input: T cells isolated from PBMCs. The receptors originated from a human donor in good health.

The chain has TRBV6-6 and TRBJ1-1; D possibly corresponds to TRBD1 (5 bases). Trimming removed 0 bases from V and 6 bases from J, with 14 bases in between. The CDR3 consists of 15 residues. Germline V CDR1 and CDR2: MNHNY, SVGAGI (reference sequence). The CDR3 region has the DNA TGTGCCAGCAGTTACTCGTTGGGGGAGGCGGCTGAAGCTTTCTTT. It encodes CASSYSLGEAAEAFF.

This clone was found once. V usage is TRBV9 and J usage is TRBJ1-1, with D uncertain. Trimming took off 5 bases at V and 6 bases at J, with 14 bases between the two ends. The germline V gene has CDR1 SGDLS and CDR2 YYNGEE. The CDR3 has 13 residues. CDR3 sequence reads: CASSARGSPEAFF. As DNA, the CDR3 is TGTGCCAGCAGTGCTAGAGGGTCACCTGAAGCTTTCTTT.

This chain uses TRBV12-5 with TRBJ2-1; the D gene is possibly TRBD2 (6 bases). The V gene's germline CDR1 is LGHNT and CDR2 FRNRAP. Between the trimmed V and J ends, which lost 0 bases and 0 bases, there was a span of 24 bases. This CDR3 spans 21 amino acids. The CDR3 bases are TGTGCTAGTGGTTTGGTTTTATCTCGGGGACTCGAAAGAAGCTCCTACAATGAGCAGTTCTTC. Translation: CASGLVLSRGLERSSYNEQFF.

This chain links TRBV2 with TRBJ2-3; 8 bases match TRBD2. The CDR3 length is 15 residues. J lost 6 bases, V lost 7 bases, and 12 bases had no gene match. Germline CDR1 reads SNHLY; CDR2 reads FYNNEI. CDR3 amino acids: CASTFFRGGLDTQYF. For the CDR3, the DNA is TGTGCCAGCACTTTTTTTCGGGGGGGGTTGGATACGCAGTATTTT.

V is TRBV11-3 and J is TRBJ2-1, with 11 nucleotides matching TRBD2. Germline CDR1 and CDR2: SGHNT and YENEEA. This CDR3 is 15 amino acids long. J was trimmed by 5 bases and V by 3 bases; bases with no gene match: 3. Here the CDR3 reads CASSFTSGRHNEQFF. The DNA of the CDR3 is TGTGCCAGCAGCTTTACTAGCGGGAGACACAATGAGCAGTTCTTC.

This chain links TRBV5-1 with TRBJ2-5; 13 nucleotides match TRBD2. Trimming at V came to 0 bases and at J to 5 bases, leaving 1 base not matched to a gene. This CDR3 is built from 15 residues. The V gene's germline CDR1 is SGHRS and CDR2 YFSETQ. DNA of the CDR3: TGCGCCAGCAGCTTGGCACTAGCGGGAGGGGAGACCCAGTACTTC. Encoded protein: CASSLALAGGETQYF.

This clone appeared once. The rearrangement links TRBV5-1 to TRBJ2-2; 7 nucleotides agree with TRBD2. V dropped 2 bases and J dropped 2; count of bases not matched to a gene: 6. CDR1 and CDR2 from the germline V gene are SGHRS and YFSETQ. The length of the CDR3 is 16 residues. The CDR3 region is CASSFGASGNTGELFF. The CDR3 DNA follows: TGCGCCAGCAGCTTCGGGGCTAGCGGTAACACCGGGGAGCTGTTTTTT.

This rearrangement joins TRBV5-6 to TRBJ2-5; 14 bases are shared with TRBD2. The CDR3 is 14 amino acids. Germline V gives CDR1 SGHDT, CDR2 YYEEEE. With 5 bases clipped from V and 7 bases from J, the junction kept 4 bases outside the gene matches. The DNA for the CDR3 is TGTGCCAGCAGAAACGGACTAGCGGGGGGGACCCAGTACTTC. Translated: CASRNGLAGGTQYF.

The chain links TRBV14 to TRBJ2-7, with a tentative D call TRBD2 (6 bases). The V end lost 5 bases, the J end lost 2 bases, and 16 bases lay between the germline ends. From germline, CDR1 is SGHDN and CDR2 FVKESK. CDR3 size: 15 residues. DNA of the CDR3: TGTGCCAGCAGCGAGTGGGGCGGGGCCACCTACGAGCAGTACTTC. This gives the protein CASSEWGGATYEQYF.

V usage is TRBV19 and J usage is TRBJ2-7; TRBD1 agrees at 9 bases. CDR1 is LNHDA and CDR2 is SQIVND in the germline V gene (reference sequence). This CDR3 has 15 amino acids. Unmatched junction bases numbered 10, after V lost 5 bases and J lost 5 bases. The CDR3 loop reads CASSSTGTGINEQYF. Here the CDR3 DNA reads TGTGCCAGTAGTTCCACCGGGACAGGGATCAACGAGCAGTACTTC.

The rearrangement joins TRBV4-1 to TRBJ2-7, with D possibly being TRBD2 (5 bases). V lost 1 base and J lost 7, with 14 bases in between. Germline V gene data show CDR1 as MGHRA and CDR2 as YSYEKL. This CDR3 spans 14 amino acids. The CDR3 DNA reads as TGCGCCAGCAGCCAAGCCATGAGGACGGGGGAGCAGTACTTC. This sequence encodes CASSQAMRTGEQYF.

This clone came up a few times. The rearrangement joins TRBV6-5 to TRBJ1-3; no firm D call. V lost 6 bases and J lost 4, with 4 bases in between. This CDR3 is built from 11 residues. Germline lookup yields CDR1 MNHEY and CDR2 SVGAGI. The CDR3 nucleotides are TGTGCCAGCAGCCTCGGAAACACCATATATTTT. Its protein product is CASSLGNTIYF.

J is TRBJ1-5 and V is TRBV10-2; unclear D gene. The CDR3 sequence is 14 residues long. CDR1 is WSHSY and CDR2 is SAAADI in the germline V gene. V shed 6 bases and J shed 0 bases, with 9 bases lying between them. The CDR3 protein is CASSPTASNQPQHF. The CDR3 DNA sequence: TGCGCCAGCAGCCCTACAGCTAGCAATCAGCCCCAGCATTTT.

This chain joins TRBV27 and TRBJ1-4; D might be TRBD1 (6 bases). The CDR3 loop spans 17 amino acids. Trimming cost V 3 bases and J 0 bases, with 14 bases left between them. In germline, CDR1 is MNHEY, CDR2 SMNVEV (reference sequence). The DNA for the CDR3 is TGTGCCAGCAGTTTTGGGGACATAAAAGCAACTAATGAAAAACTGTTTTTT. As protein: CASSFGDIKATNEKLFF.

This clone appeared once. V and J are TRBV30 and TRBJ1-5; the D gene is possibly TRBD1 (5 bases). Trimming took 4 bases from V and 7 from J, leaving 14 bases between them. The CDR3 is 13 amino acids. Germline V CDR1 and CDR2: GTSNPN, SVGIG (reference sequence). The CDR3, as DNA: TGTGCCTGGACACCAGGGCTCGAGCAGCCCCAGCATTTT. Translation gives CAWTPGLEQPQHF.

This clone appeared once. This specimen includes other DNA sequences encoding the same CDR3. This chain joins TRBV9 and TRBJ2-7; 11 positions agree with TRBD2. V lost 3 bases and J lost 1; bases outside the gene matches: 3. Germline V gene lookup returns CDR1 SGDLS and CDR2 YYNGEE. CDR3 length equals 15 residues. CDR3 sequence (DNA): TGTGCCAGCAGCGCCGGGACTAGCGGTTCCTACGAGCAGTACTTC. This sequence encodes CASSAGTSGSYEQYF.